The clone carrying this T cell receptor beta chain was seen only once. Study processing details: Amplification with reference gene primers provided the estimates of nucleated cell counts. TCRdb keeps only in-frame clones here, not all; method: immunoSEQ multiplex PCR. V and J calls and clone size are given by that table; D and trimming were obtained from the DNA. The data hold about 250,000 clones, with 85% observed a single time. The data belong to a study of blood T cell repertoires in COVID-19. Study context: COVID-19 samples from acute and convalescent phases originated in the United States, Italy and Spain. T cells, B-cell-depleted T cells, or PBMCs provided the cDNA or gDNA that served as material.

CDR3 length: 13 residues. The germline gives CDR1 LNHDA, CDR2 SQIVND (reference sequence). V lost 3 bases to trimming and J lost 11 bases, with 16 bases between them. The J gene is TRBJ1-2, the V gene TRBV19; the D is unclear. Sequencing input: peripheral blood. The sequence was obtained from a middle-aged man with active or convalescent COVID-19. Here the CDR3 reads CASSIGPSLGYTF. For the CDR3, the DNA is TGTGCCAGTAGTATTGGGCCATCACTTGGGTACACCTTC.